This TCR beta chain was sequenced in a study of CD8+ T cells in alopecia areata. Study-wide context: Tofacitinib was taken orally by treated patients, and the dose was 5 to 10 mg twice daily. Dosing spanned 6 to 18 months on tofacitinib, then 6 months off drug. Study-wide results and caveats: The study found higher clonality in lesional than normal scalp, especially in alopecia totalis/universalis.

Sequencing used cDNA as its template, made by extracting RNA and reverse transcribing it. TCRdb's copy holds only in-frame clones and misses some; the assay was immunoSEQ multiplex PCR. The sample gives over 8,000 clones, around 63% of which show up once; about 15% is in the top ten. Researchers gathered lesional scalp punch biopsies and peripheral blood from patients with alopecia areata. To note about this clone: Its cognate antigen is unknown.

V was pared by 6 bases and J by 1 base, with 12 bases between. Per germline, CDR1 ENHRY and CDR2 SYGVKD. The length of the CDR3 is 14 residues. This receptor was taken from a human donor with alopecia areata. The V and J genes are TRBV10-3 and TRBJ1-1, with D hard to call. Input material: skin. The CDR3 spells CAIRDLASNTEAFF. In nucleotides, the CDR3 is TGTGCCATCAGAGACCTCGCTTCGAACACTGAAGCTTTCTTT.